This TCR beta chain was profiled in a study of early T cells in non-severe SARS-CoV-2 infection. Unique molecular identifiers were attached to individual cDNA molecules. One entry per CDR3 protein, called by TCRdb with MiXCR from the 5' RACE reads. This sample has 45,000 to 65,000 distinct CDR3 sequences; 10% to 15% occur once, and the top ten carry approximately 2.5%. This clonotype has only a few counts. Trimming cost V 8 bases and J 0 bases, with 13 bases left between them. The CDR3 has 15 amino acids. Germline V gives CDR1 MNHEY, CDR2 SVGEGT. The sequences come from whole blood, collected at baseline. The chain couples TRBV6-2 or TRBV6-3 to TRBJ2-2; D unclear. The receptor was isolated from an adult who was a healthcare worker with PCR-confirmed SARS-CoV-2 infection or an uninfected control (not recorded which). The CDR3 DNA is TGTGCCAGCCGCCCTCGTGGAACGAACACCGGGGAGCTGTTTTTT. Amino acids: CASRPRGTNTGELFF.